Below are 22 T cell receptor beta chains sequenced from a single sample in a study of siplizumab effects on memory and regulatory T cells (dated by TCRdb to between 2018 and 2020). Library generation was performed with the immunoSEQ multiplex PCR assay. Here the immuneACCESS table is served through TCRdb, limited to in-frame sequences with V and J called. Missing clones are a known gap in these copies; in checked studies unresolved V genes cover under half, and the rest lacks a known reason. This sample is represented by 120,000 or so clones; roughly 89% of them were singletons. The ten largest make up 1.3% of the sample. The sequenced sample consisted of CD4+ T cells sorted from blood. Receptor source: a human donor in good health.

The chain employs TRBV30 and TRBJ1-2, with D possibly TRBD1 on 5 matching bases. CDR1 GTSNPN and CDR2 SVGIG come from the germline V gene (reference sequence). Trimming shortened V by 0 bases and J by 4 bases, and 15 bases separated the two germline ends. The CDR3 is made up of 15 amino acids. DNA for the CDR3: TGTGCCTGGAGTGTAGGGGAGGTTTTTAGCTATGGCTACACCTTC. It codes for CAWSVGEVFSYGYTF.

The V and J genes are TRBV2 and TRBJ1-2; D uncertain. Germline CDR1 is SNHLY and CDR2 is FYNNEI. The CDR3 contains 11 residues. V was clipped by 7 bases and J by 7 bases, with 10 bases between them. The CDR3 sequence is CASKRWAGYTF. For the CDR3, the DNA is TGTGCCAGCAAGCGGTGGGCTGGCTACACCTTC.

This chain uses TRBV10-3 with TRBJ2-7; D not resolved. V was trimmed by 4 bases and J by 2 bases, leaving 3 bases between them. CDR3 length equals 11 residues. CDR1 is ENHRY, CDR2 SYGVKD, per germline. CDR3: CAISATYEQYF. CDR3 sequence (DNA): TGTGCCATCAGTGCCACCTACGAGCAGTACTTC.

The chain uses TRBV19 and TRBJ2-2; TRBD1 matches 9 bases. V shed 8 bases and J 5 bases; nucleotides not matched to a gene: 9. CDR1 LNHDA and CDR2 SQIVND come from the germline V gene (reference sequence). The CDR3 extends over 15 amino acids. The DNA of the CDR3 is TGTGCCAGTTTCTTTGGGACAGGGAGGACCGGGGAGCTGTTTTTT. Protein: CASFFGTGRTGELFF.

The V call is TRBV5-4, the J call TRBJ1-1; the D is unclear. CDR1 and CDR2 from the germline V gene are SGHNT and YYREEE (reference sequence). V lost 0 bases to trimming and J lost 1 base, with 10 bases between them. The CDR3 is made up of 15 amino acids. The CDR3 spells CASSLGPQENTEAFF. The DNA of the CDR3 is TGTGCCAGCAGCTTGGGTCCTCAGGAGAACACTGAAGCTTTCTTT.

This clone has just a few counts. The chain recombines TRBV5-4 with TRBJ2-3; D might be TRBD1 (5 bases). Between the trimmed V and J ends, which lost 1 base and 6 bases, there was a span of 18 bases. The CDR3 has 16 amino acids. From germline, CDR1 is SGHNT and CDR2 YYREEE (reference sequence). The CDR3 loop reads CASSLRNSRSGDTQYF. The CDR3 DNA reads TGTGCCAGCAGCTTGCGGAACTCGCGTTCAGGGGATACGCAGTATTTT.

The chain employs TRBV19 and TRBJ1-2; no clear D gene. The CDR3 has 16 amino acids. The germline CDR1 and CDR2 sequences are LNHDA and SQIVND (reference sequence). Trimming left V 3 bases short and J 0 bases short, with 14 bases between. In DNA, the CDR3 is TGTGCCAGTAGTATTAAAAGTATCGGCTCTAACTATGGCTACACCTTC. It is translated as CASSIKSIGSNYGYTF.

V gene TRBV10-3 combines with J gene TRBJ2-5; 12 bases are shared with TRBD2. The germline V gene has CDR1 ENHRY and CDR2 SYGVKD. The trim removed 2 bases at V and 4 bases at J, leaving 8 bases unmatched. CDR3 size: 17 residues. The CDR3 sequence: CAISEASGRGRSETQYF. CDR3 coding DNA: TGTGCCATCAGTGAGGCTAGCGGGAGGGGGAGATCAGAGACCCAGTACTTC.

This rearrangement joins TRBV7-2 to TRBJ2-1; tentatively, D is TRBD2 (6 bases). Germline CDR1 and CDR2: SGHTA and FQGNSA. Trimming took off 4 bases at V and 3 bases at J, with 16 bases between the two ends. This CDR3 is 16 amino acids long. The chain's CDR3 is CASSSWTKSYYNEQFF. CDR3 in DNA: TGTGCCAGCAGCTCATGGACTAAATCCTACTACAATGAGCAGTTCTTC.

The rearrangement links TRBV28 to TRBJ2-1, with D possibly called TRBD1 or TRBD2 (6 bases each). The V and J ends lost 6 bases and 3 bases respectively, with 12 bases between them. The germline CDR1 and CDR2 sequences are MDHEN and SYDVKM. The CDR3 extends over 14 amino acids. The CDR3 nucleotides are TGTGCCAGCAGCCGGGGGCCCTACTACAATGAGCAGTTCTTC. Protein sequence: CASSRGPYYNEQFF.

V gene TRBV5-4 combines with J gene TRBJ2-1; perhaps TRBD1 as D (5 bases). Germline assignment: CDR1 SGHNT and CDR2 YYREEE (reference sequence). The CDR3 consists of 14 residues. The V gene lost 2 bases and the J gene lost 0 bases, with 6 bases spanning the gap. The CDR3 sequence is CASSFDSSYNEQFF. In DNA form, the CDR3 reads TGTGCCAGCAGCTTTGACAGCTCCTACAATGAGCAGTTCTTC.

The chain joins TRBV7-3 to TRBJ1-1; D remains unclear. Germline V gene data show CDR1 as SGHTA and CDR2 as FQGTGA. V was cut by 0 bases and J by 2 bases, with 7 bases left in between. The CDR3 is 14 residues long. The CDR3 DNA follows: TGTGCCAGCAGCTTAACGGGAGGTAACACTGAAGCTTTCTTT. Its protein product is CASSLTGGNTEAFF. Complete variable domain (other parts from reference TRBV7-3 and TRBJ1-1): GAGVSQTPSNKVTEKGKYVELRCDPISGHTALYWYRQSLGQGPEFLIYFQGTGAADDSGLPNDRFFAVRPEGSVSTLKIQRTERGDSAVYLCASSLTGGNTEAFFGQGTRLTVV.

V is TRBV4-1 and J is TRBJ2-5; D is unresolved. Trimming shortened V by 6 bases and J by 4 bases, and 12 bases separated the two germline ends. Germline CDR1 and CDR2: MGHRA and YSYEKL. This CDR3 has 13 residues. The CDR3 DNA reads TGCGCCAGCAGTTTAATGATCTCAGAGACCCAGTACTTC. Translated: CASSLMISETQYF.

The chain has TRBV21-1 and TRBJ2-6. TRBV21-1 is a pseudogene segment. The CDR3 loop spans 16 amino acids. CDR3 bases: TGTGCCACCGCCCACTCTGGGGATTCCGGGGCCAACGTCCTGACTTTC. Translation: CATAHSGDSGANVLTF.

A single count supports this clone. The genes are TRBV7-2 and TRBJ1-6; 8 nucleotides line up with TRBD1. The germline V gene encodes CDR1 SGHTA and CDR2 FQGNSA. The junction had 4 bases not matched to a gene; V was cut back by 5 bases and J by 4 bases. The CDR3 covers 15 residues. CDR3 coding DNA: TGTGCCAGCAGCCCAGGACAGGGTTATAATTCACCCCTCCACTTT. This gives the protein CASSPGQGYNSPLHF.

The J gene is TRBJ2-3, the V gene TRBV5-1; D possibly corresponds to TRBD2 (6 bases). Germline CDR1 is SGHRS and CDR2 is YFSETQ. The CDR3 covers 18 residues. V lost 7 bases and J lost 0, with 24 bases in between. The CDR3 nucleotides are TGCGCCAGCTCGCAGGCTGTGACGGCAGGGACTAGCACAGATACGCAGTATTTT. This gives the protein CASSQAVTAGTSTDTQYF.

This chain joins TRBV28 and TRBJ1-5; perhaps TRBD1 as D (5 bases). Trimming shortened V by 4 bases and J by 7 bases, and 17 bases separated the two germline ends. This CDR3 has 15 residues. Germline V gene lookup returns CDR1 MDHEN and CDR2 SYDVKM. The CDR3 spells CASSSPGSGGQPQHF. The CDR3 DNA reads TGTGCCAGCAGTTCCCCAGGGTCTGGCGGGCAGCCCCAGCATTTT.

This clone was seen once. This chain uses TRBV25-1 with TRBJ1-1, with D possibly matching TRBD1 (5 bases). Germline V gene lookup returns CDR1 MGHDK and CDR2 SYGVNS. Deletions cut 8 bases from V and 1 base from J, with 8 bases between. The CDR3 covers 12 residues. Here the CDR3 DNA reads TGTGCCAGCGGCAGGGCGAACACTGAAGCTTTCTTT. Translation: CASGRANTEAFF.

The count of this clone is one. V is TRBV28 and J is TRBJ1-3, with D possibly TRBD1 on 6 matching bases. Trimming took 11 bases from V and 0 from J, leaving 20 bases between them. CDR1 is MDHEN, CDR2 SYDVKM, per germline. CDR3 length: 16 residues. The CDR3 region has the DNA TGTGCCGCGGGGGGGGCCCCGAACTACTCTGGAAACACCATATATTTT. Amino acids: CAAGGAPNYSGNTIYF.

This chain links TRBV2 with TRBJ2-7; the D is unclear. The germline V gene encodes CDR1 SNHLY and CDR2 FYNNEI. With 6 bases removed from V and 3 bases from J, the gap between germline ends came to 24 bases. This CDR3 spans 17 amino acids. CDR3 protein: CASSDTKNSIRLYEQYF. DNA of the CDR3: TGTGCCAGCAGCGACACTAAAAACTCCATTCGCCTCTACGAGCAGTACTTC.

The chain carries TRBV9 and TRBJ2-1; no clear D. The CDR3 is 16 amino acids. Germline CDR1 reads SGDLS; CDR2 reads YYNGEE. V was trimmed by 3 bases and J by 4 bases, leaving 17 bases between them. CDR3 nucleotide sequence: TGTGCCAGCAGCGGGATTCGGTCCCCCCGTTACAATGAGCAGTTCTTC. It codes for CASSGIRSPRYNEQFF. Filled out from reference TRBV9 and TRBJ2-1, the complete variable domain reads DSGVTQTPKHLITATGQRVTLRCSPRSGDLSVYWYQQSLDQGLQFLIQYYNGEERAKGNILERFSAQQFPDLHSELNLSSLELGDSALYFCASSGIRSPRYNEQFFGPGTRLTVL.

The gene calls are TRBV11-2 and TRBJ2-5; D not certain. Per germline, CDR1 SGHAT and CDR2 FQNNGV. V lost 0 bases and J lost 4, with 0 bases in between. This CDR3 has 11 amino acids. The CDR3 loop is CASSLEETQYF. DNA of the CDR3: TGTGCCAGCAGCTTAGAAGAGACCCAGTACTTC.